The 26 T cell receptor beta chains below all came from one sample that was sequenced in a study of shared clonotypes between healthy human individuals (dated by TCRdb to the early 2020s). Library prep was done by the immunoSEQ multiplex PCR assay. This immuneACCESS table, as held by TCRdb, lists in-frame sequences with V and J called but not all clones. Of the missing ones, under half trace to an unresolved V gene in checked studies; the others have no known cause. The sample table shows some 1.5 million clones, and over 95% are seen once. The leading ten clones occupy roughly 1.2% of the sample. Input material: naive CD4+ T cells sorted from blood. Taken with the paper, the label for cell subset or site translates to: CD45RA+ positively selected. Receptors originate from a man aged 30-40 years in good health.

The rearrangement links TRBV5-6 to TRBJ2-4; 8 nucleotides match TRBD2. This CDR3 has 17 residues. Germline CDR1 is SGHDT and CDR2 is YYEEEE. V lost 0 bases, J lost 8 bases, and 13 bases stayed unmatched. CDR3 region: CASSLGGRAGEGHIQYF. In DNA, the CDR3 is TGTGCCAGCAGCTTGGGGGGGCGAGCGGGAGAGGGTCACATTCAGTACTTC.

This chain links TRBV28 with TRBJ2-1; 13 bases fit TRBD2. V dropped 10 bases and J dropped 11; count of bases not matched to a gene: 5. The CDR3 consists of 12 residues. From germline, CDR1 is MDHEN and CDR2 SYDVKM. CDR3 sequence reads: CATGTSGNQQFF. CDR3 nucleotide sequence: TGTGCCACTGGGACTAGCGGGAATCAGCAGTTCTTC.

The chain carries TRBV5-6 and TRBJ2-2; 9 nucleotides agree with TRBD1. The germline gives CDR1 SGHDT, CDR2 YYEEEE. V lost 4 bases to trimming and J lost 4 bases; unmatched junction nucleotides: 2. The length of the CDR3 is 14 residues. For the CDR3, the DNA is TGTGCCAGCAGCCGGGACAGGGTCACCGGGGAGCTGTTTTTT. Residues: CASSRDRVTGELFF.

The J gene is TRBJ1-1, the V gene TRBV9, with TRBD1 identical over 8 bases. The CDR3 is made up of 13 amino acids. V lost 4 bases to trimming and J lost 4 bases; unmatched junction nucleotides: 3. Looked up from germline, CDR1 is SGDLS and CDR2 is YYNGEE. The CDR3 protein is CASSLDRGTEAFF. CDR3 sequence (DNA): TGTGCCAGCAGCCTAGACAGGGGCACTGAAGCTTTCTTT.

This chain uses TRBV6-5 with TRBJ2-7; possibly TRBD1 for D (7 bases). The CDR3 has 15 amino acids. The ends were cut back, 5 bases at V and 6 bases at J, with 20 bases in the middle. CDR1 and CDR2 (germline): MNHEY, SVGAGI. Written as DNA, the CDR3 is TGTGCCAGCAGTCCCGCGGGACAGCCCTTCATCGAGCAGTACTTC. Translation gives CASSPAGQPFIEQYF.

The genes are TRBV28 and TRBJ2-3; 7 nucleotides match TRBD1. CDR3 size: 14 residues. Looked up from germline, CDR1 is MDHEN and CDR2 is SYDVKM. V was clipped by 8 bases and J by 4 bases; unmatched bases: 9. CDR3 loop: CASVETGTADTQYF. The CDR3 DNA reads as TGTGCCAGCGTGGAGACAGGGACGGCAGATACGCAGTATTTT.

This chain links TRBV6-6 with TRBJ1-1, with D unresolved. Germline V gene lookup returns CDR1 MNHNY and CDR2 SVGAGI (reference sequence). This CDR3 is built from 13 residues. Trimming stripped 7 bases from V and 1 base from J, with 10 bases between. The DNA for the CDR3 is TGTGCCAGCAATCCAACAGCGAACACTGAAGCTTTCTTT. It codes for CASNPTANTEAFF.

CDR3 nucleotides: TGTGCCATCAGTGACCCTGCTAGCACAGATACGCAGTATTTT. Protein product: CAISDPASTDTQYF. The genes are TRBV10-3 and TRBJ2-3, with D uncertain. CDR1 and CDR2 from the germline V gene are ENHRY and SYGVKD. The V end was cut by 3 bases, the J end by 0 bases, with 7 bases between. This CDR3 region has 14 residues.

The chain recombines TRBV27 with TRBJ2-7; D uncertain. The V gene's germline CDR1 is MNHEY and CDR2 SMNVEV (reference sequence). The CDR3 consists of 14 residues. The V end was cut by 2 bases, the J end by 0 bases, with 8 bases between. The CDR3 DNA sequence: TGTGCCAGCAGTTTAGGGGTGTCCTCCTACGAGCAGTACTTC. Translation gives CASSLGVSSYEQYF.

The sample holds a few counts of this clone. Here the CDR3 DNA reads TGTGCCAGCAGCCGGGGGACAGCGGCCTACGAGCAGTACTTC. Its protein is CASSRGTAAYEQYF. J is TRBJ2-7 and V is TRBV4-2; 7 nucleotides match TRBD1. Germline V lookup: CDR1 LGHNA, CDR2 YNFKEQ. CDR3 length: 14 residues. J gave up 2 bases and V 4 bases, and 5 bases lay outside the gene matches.

The chain recombines TRBV7-3 with TRBJ2-7, with a possible D match to TRBD1 (6 bases). CDR3 length: 14 amino acids. V was pared by 4 bases and J by 0 bases, with 10 bases between. CDR1 SGHTA and CDR2 FQGTGA come from the germline V gene. CDR3 loop: CASSSEQGSYEQYF. The CDR3 coding sequence is TGTGCCAGCAGCTCAGAACAGGGCTCCTACGAGCAGTACTTC.

The chain couples TRBV10-3 to TRBJ1-1; D ambiguous. The germline V gene encodes CDR1 ENHRY and CDR2 SYGVKD. CDR3 length equals 13 residues. Trimming took 2 bases from V and 6 from J, leaving 10 bases between them. The CDR3 DNA reads TGTGCCATCAGTGAGACGGGAGGGTCTGAAGCTTTCTTT. Residues: CAISETGGSEAFF.

The chain combines TRBV5-6 with TRBJ2-7; 8 nucleotides match TRBD1. Losses at the gene ends were 5 bases for V and 2 bases for J; bases not matched to a gene: 12. Germline assignment: CDR1 SGHDT and CDR2 YYEEEE. The CDR3 contains 16 residues. DNA for the CDR3: TGTGCCAGCAGGCAGGTTGGGAAACAGGGGGCCTACGAGCAGTACTTC. This translates into CASRQVGKQGAYEQYF.

V gene TRBV11-3 combines with J gene TRBJ2-2, with 7 bases matching TRBD2. The CDR3 consists of 16 residues. V was clipped by 1 base and J by 1 base; unmatched bases: 3. Germline V gene data show CDR1 as SGHNT and CDR2 as YENEEA. This CDR3 reads CASSLGGEGNTGELFF. The CDR3 DNA is TGTGCCAGCAGCTTAGGGGGGGAGGGGAACACCGGGGAGCTGTTTTTT. Filled out from reference TRBV11-3 and TRBJ2-2, the complete variable domain reads EAGVVQSPRYKIIEKKQPVAFWCNPISGHNTLYWYLQNLGQGPELLIRYENEEAVDDSQLPKDRFSAERLKGVDSTLKIQPAELGDSAVYLCASSLGGEGNTGELFFGEGSRLTVL.

The count of this clone is one. The gene calls are TRBV28 and TRBJ2-7; tentatively, D is TRBD1 (5 bases). This CDR3 comprises 15 residues. Germline V CDR1 and CDR2: MDHEN, SYDVKM. V was trimmed by 5 bases and J by 0 bases, leaving 14 bases between them. CDR3 nucleotide sequence: TGTGCCAGCAGTCCTAGGGGTAGGGTCTCCTACGAGCAGTACTTC. This sequence encodes CASSPRGRVSYEQYF.

This chain connects TRBV6-1 to TRBJ1-2, with TRBD1 as a possible D gene (6 bases). Germline V gives CDR1 MNHNS, CDR2 SASEGT. Trimming removed 8 bases at V and 5 bases at J, with 15 bases between. The length of the CDR3 is 13 residues. DNA for the CDR3: TGTGCCAGCTCCGCAACACAGGGATATGGCTACACCTTC. It specifies CASSATQGYGYTF.

J is TRBJ2-7 and V is TRBV10-3; TRBD2 aligns across 14 bases. The CDR3 is made up of 16 amino acids. The germline gives CDR1 ENHRY, CDR2 SYGVKD. J gave up 5 bases and V 6 bases, and 9 bases lay outside the gene matches. CDR3 DNA sequence: TGTGCCATCAGGAGAGGACTAGCGGGAGGTTCCCACGAGCAGTACTTC. Residues: CAIRRGLAGGSHEQYF.

V and J are TRBV9 and TRBJ2-1; 13 nucleotides agree with TRBD2. With V trimmed by 0 bases and J by 10 bases, 10 bases remained unmatched. The germline V gene encodes CDR1 SGDLS and CDR2 YYNGEE. The CDR3 runs 17 residues. The CDR3 spells CASSVDPTSGRVGEQFF. DNA for the CDR3: TGTGCCAGCAGCGTAGACCCTACTAGCGGGAGGGTCGGCGAGCAGTTCTTC. The full variable domain, completed using reference TRBV9 and TRBJ2-1, is DSGVTQTPKHLITATGQRVTLRCSPRSGDLSVYWYQQSLDQGLQFLIQYYNGEERAKGNILERFSAQQFPDLHSELNLSSLELGDSALYFCASSVDPTSGRVGEQFFGPGTRLTVL.

J is TRBJ2-7 and V is TRBV7-2, with D possibly being TRBD1 or TRBD2 (6 bases each). CDR3 length: 16 residues. From germline, CDR1 is SGHTA and CDR2 FQGNSA. Trimming took 4 bases from V and 5 from J, leaving 21 bases between them. The CDR3, as DNA: TGTGCCAGCAGCTCCGAGGGGGGCGCGCCAGGTCACGAGCAGTACTTC. Its protein is CASSSEGGAPGHEQYF.

V and J are TRBV19 and TRBJ2-1; the D gene is possibly TRBD2 (5 bases). The CDR3 is made up of 13 amino acids. Germline lookup yields CDR1 LNHDA and CDR2 SQIVND (reference sequence). V was clipped by 8 bases and J by 8 bases, with 16 bases between them. Written as DNA, the CDR3 is TGTGCCAGTGCCCCTGGGCTAGCCTATGAGCAGTTCTTC. Translated, it gives CASAPGLAYEQFF.

The count of this clone is one. The sample contains more than one DNA sequence encoding this CDR3. The V gene is TRBV5-1, the J gene TRBJ2-3; perhaps TRBD2 as D (6 bases). CDR3 size: 15 residues. CDR1 is SGHRS and CDR2 is YFSETQ in the germline V gene. V dropped 0 bases and J dropped 0 bases, with 8 bases sitting between them. The CDR3 region is CASSLVGTSTDTQYF. The DNA for the CDR3 is TGCGCCAGCAGCTTGGTGGGGACTAGCACAGATACGCAGTATTTT.

This sequence joins TRBV19 and TRBJ2-7, with D perhaps matching TRBD1 or TRBD2 (5 bases each). CDR1 is LNHDA and CDR2 is SQIVND in the germline V gene (reference sequence). The CDR3 extends over 14 amino acids. The V gene lost 8 bases and the J gene lost 0 bases, with 14 bases spanning the gap. In DNA, the CDR3 is TGTGCCAGTTCAGGGCGGACTTCCTCCTACGAGCAGTACTTC. This encodes CASSGRTSSYEQYF.

The CDR3 sequence: CASSLTGRDTEAFF. In nucleotides, the CDR3 is TGTGCCAGCAGCTTGACAGGGAGGGACACTGAAGCTTTCTTT. The chain couples TRBV5-4 to TRBJ1-1, with D perhaps matching TRBD1 (6 bases). The CDR3 consists of 14 residues. The germline V gene has CDR1 SGHNT and CDR2 YYREEE (reference sequence). The ends were cut back, 1 base at V and 3 bases at J, with 10 bases in the middle.

The chain recombines TRBV14 with TRBJ2-3, with D possibly matching TRBD2 (6 bases). V lost 1 base and J lost 2, with 13 bases in between. CDR3 length: 16 residues. In germline, CDR1 is SGHDN, CDR2 FVKESK. CDR3: CASSQGPGLYTDTQYF. The CDR3 nucleotides are TGTGCCAGCAGCCAAGGGCCGGGACTCTACACAGATACGCAGTATTTT.

The rearrangement joins TRBV28 to TRBJ2-1; 11 bases are a match to TRBD2. The CDR3 spans 15 residues. CDR1 and CDR2 from the germline V gene are MDHEN and SYDVKM. The V gene end was trimmed by 1 base and the J gene end by 10 bases; junction bases not matched to a gene: 6. In nucleotides, the CDR3 is TGTGCCAGCAGTTTATCGCTAGCGGGAGGAAGGGAGCAGTTCTTC. Translating it yields CASSLSLAGGREQFF.

With regard to this clone: Other nucleotide sequences in the sample specify the same CDR3. CDR3 in DNA: TGTGCCAGCAGCGCGGGGGTGACGGAGACCCAGTACTTC. It codes for CASSAGVTETQYF. The rearrangement joins TRBV9 to TRBJ2-5; D perhaps matches TRBD2 (6 bases). The CDR3 loop spans 13 amino acids. The V gene's germline CDR1 is SGDLS and CDR2 YYNGEE. V lost 3 bases and J lost 5, with 11 bases in between.